Described below is a single T cell receptor beta chain sequence and its context. The data are from a study of blood T cell repertoires in COVID-19. V was trimmed by 0 bases and J by 5 bases, leaving 16 bases between them. The CDR3 has 16 residues. The germline CDR1 and CDR2 sequences are LGHDT and YNNKEL (reference sequence). Participants' own reports of clinical history determined their cohort assignment. Measured with immunoSEQ multiplex PCR; TCRdb has only the in-frame clones, and not every one. The profile covers roughly 130,000 clones, with approximately 80% appearing a single time and under 9.5% taken by the ten largest.

The sample comprised PBMCs or T cells enriched from blood (not recorded which). This TCR was sampled from a man in his forties or fifties who had recovered from COVID-19. The chain carries TRBV3-1 (or the pseudogene TRBV3-2) and TRBJ1-1, with a tentative D call TRBD1 (5 bases). As DNA, the CDR3 is TGTGCCAGCAGCCAAGATTTTACGGGGGTAGGGACTGAAGCTTTCTTT. Encoded protein: CASSQDFTGVGTEAFF.